This T cell receptor beta chain was observed in a study of blood T cell repertoires in COVID-19. Study summary: Specimens from acute and convalescent COVID-19 originated in the United States, Italy and Spain. Sources were T cells, B-cell-depleted T cells, or PBMCs; the material itself was cDNA or gDNA.

V lost 3 bases and J lost 4, with 13 bases in between. This CDR3 has 14 amino acids. Germline CDR1 reads SGDLS; CDR2 reads YYNGEE. Original processing methods: Estimated nucleated cell counts came from reference gene primer amplification. Only in-frame clones appear in the TCRdb table, and some are missing; sequencing was by immunoSEQ multiplex PCR. V and J calls and clone size come straight from that table; D and trimming were deduced from the DNA. The sample has approximately 160,000 clones, approximately 86% seen once. This chain uses TRBV9 with TRBJ1-2, with a tentative D call TRBD1 (5 bases). This clonotype was sampled from a man aged 60-69 years who had recovered from COVID-19. Sequencing input: peripheral blood. The CDR3 loop reads CASSATGEGYGYTF. Here the CDR3 DNA reads TGTGCCAGCAGCGCAACAGGAGAAGGCTATGGCTACACCTTC.